Given below is one TCR beta chain in context. Its cognate antigen has yet to be identified. Qualities for individual bases were not recorded, and no much larger clone is one base off. These data are taken from a study of OX40 agonist ivuxolimab in advanced cancers. As for the study more broadly: Ivuxolimab was an agonistic, fully human IgG2 monoclonal antibody directed against OX40 (CD134), a costimulatory receptor. Intravenous ivuxolimab was administered to patients every 2 weeks at six dose levels: 0.01, 0.1, 0.3, 1.5, 3 and 10 mg/kg. Among the roughly 54 dose-escalation patients, 19 had hepatocellular carcinoma, approximately 15 melanoma, 9 renal cell carcinoma and 9 head and neck cancer. The dose-escalation cohort was roughly 80% male with a mean age of approximately 59 years, ranging from roughly 20 to 85. Patients were allowed to have had prior anti-PD-1, anti-PD-L1 or anti-CTLA-4 therapy, and roughly two fifths of the dose-escalation patients had been treated with checkpoint inhibitors. Partial responses were achieved by three dose-escalation patients, of whom one had hepatocellular carcinoma and two had cutaneous melanoma. Peripheral TCRbeta sequencing was intended to test whether TCR sequence diversity was altered and clonal T-cell expansion was caused by ivuxolimab. The paper describes the monotherapy dose-escalation part (N = 52 patients) of the phase I trial of ivuxolimab. General study outcomes and caveats: Low levels of normalized T-cell clonal expansion were also seen in some patients who did not respond. At doses of 0.1 to 3.0 mg/kg, clonal expansion of both CD4+ and CD8+ T cells in blood was seen between baseline and week 6. In the 0.1-3.0 mg/kg groups, partial responders were among the patients with the lowest normalized peripheral clonal expansion, particularly in CD8+ T cells. After ivuxolimab, more expanded clones were found on average in CD8+ T cells than in CD4+ T cells. The antigen specificity of the clonally expanded peripheral T cells was not determined.

To sequence the TCRbeta CDR3 region, genomic DNA was isolated from the sorted cells. The immunoSEQ Assay was used for sequencing of TCRbeta CDR3 regions. Entries here come from immuneACCESS through TCRdb and include only in-frame sequences with V and J called. Some clones fail to appear in such tables; in the studies checked, an unresolved V gene covers under half of the shortfall, and the cause of the remainder is unknown. Recorded for this sample are roughly 92,000 clones; approximately 90% of them occurred a single time. The ten largest clones take up around 0.76% of the sample. Patients with a history of autoimmune disease or receiving systemic immunosuppression were excluded from the trial. Peripheral blood for TCR sequencing was collected from all dose cohorts at baseline, on cycle 4 day 1, and on cycle 7 day 1. Samples were obtained from an open-label, multicenter, first-in-human phase I dose-escalation trial of ivuxolimab. The trial enrolled adults with locally advanced or metastatic head and neck squamous cell, hepatocellular, melanoma or renal cell carcinoma. Before TCR sequencing, CD4+ T cells and CD8+ T cells were sorted from peripheral blood as separate populations.

V sheds 6 bases and J sheds 0 bases, leaving 12 bases between their ends. Counted from cysteine to phenylalanine, this CDR3 has 14 amino acids. Only CDR3 DNA remains: 42 bases, in frame from the first base. For CDR1 and CDR2, the germline V gene (reference sequence) lists LNHDA and SQIVND. The rearrangement combines TRBV19 with TRBJ2-7, with TRBD1 tentatively as D gene (5 bases match). The origin of this receptor is an adult with an advanced solid tumor such as melanoma, head and neck, liver or kidney cancer. This specimen was CD4+ or CD8+ T cells sorted from blood, taken in a trial of the OX40 agonist ivuxolimab. This receptor carries the CDR3 CASSPDSRSYEQYF. The DNA reads as follows: TGTGCCAGTAGCCCTGACAGCCGCTCCTACGAGCAGTACTTC.